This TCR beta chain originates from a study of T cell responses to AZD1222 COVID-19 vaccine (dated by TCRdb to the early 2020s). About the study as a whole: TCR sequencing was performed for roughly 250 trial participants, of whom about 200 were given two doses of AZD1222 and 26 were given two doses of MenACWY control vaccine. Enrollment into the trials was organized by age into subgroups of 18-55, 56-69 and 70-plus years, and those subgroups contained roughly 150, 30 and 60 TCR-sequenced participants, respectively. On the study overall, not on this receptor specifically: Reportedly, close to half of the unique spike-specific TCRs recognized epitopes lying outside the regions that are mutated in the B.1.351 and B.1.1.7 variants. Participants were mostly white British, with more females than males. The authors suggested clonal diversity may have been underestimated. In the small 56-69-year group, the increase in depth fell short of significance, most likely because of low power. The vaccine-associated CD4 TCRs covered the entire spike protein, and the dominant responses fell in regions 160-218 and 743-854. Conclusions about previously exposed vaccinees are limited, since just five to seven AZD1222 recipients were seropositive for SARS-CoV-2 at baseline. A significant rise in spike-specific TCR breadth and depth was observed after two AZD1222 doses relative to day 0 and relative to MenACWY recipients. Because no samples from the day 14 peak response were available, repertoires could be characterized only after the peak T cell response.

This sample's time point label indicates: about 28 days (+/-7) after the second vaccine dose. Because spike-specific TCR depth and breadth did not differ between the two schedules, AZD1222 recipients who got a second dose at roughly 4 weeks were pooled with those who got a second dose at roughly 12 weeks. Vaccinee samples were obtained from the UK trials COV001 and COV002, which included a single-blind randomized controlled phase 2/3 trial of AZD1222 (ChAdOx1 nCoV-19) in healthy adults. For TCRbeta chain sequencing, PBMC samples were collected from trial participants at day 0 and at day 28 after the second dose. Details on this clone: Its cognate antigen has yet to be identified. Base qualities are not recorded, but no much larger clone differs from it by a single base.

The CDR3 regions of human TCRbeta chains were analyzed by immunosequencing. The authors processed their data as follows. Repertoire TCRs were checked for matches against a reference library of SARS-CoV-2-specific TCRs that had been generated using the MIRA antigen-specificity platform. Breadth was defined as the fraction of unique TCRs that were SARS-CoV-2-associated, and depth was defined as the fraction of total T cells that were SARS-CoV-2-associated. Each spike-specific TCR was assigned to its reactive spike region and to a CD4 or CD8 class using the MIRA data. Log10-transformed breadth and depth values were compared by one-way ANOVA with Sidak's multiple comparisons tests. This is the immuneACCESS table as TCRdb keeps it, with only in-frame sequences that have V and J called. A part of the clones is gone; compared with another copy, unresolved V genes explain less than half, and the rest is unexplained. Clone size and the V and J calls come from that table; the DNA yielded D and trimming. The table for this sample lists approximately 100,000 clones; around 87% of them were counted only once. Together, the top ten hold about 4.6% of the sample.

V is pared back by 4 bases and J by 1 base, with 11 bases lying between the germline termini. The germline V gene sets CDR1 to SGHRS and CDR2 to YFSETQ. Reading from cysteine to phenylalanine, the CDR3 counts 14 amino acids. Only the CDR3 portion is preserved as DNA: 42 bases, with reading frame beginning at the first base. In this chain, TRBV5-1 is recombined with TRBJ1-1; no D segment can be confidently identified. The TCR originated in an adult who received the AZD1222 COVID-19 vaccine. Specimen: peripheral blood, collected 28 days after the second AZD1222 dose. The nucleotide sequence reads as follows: TGCGCCAGCAGCCTTGCGGGTCAGAACACTGAAGCTTTCTTT. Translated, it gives CASSLAGQNTEAFF.